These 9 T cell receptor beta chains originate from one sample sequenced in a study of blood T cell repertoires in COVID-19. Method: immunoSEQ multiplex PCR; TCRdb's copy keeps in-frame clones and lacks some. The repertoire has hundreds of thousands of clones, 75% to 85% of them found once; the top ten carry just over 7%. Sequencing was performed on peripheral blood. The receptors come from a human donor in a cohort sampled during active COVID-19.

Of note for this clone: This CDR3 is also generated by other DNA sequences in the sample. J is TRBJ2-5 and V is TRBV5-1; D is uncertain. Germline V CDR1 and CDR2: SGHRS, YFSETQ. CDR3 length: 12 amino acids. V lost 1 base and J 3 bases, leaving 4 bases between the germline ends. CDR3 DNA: TGCGCCAGCAGCTTGCGGGAAGAGACCCAGTACTTC. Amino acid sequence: CASSLREETQYF.

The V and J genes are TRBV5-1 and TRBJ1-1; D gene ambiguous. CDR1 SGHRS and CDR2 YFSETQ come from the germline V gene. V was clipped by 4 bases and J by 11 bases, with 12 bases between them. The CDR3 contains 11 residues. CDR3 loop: CASSLDGAAFF. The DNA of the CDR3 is TGCGCCAGCAGCCTAGACGGTGCCGCTTTCTTT. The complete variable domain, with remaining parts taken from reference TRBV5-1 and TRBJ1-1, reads KAGVTQTPRYLIKTRGQQVTLSCSPISGHRSVSWYQQTPGQGLQFLFEYFSETQRNKGNFPGRFSGRQFSNSRSEMNVSTLELGDSALYLCASSLDGAAFFGQGTRLTVV.

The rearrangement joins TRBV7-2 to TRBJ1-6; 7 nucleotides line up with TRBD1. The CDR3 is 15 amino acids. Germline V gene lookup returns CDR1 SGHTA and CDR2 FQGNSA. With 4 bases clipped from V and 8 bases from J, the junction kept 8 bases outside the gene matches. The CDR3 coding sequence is TGTGCCAGCAGCTACTCCCGGGACAGATATTCACCCCTCCACTTT. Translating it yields CASSYSRDRYSPLHF.

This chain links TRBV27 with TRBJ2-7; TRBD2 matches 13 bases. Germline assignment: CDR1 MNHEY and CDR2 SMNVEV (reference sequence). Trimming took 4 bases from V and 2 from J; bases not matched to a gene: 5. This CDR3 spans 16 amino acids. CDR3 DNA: TGTGCCAGCAGTTCTAGAGGACTAGCGGGGGCCTACGAGCAGTACTTC. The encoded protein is CASSSRGLAGAYEQYF.

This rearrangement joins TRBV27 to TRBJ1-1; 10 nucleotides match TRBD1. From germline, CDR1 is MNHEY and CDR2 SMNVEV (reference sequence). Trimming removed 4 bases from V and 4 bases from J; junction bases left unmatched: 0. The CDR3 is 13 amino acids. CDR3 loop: CASSWDRGTEAFF. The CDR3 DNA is TGTGCCAGCAGTTGGGACAGGGGCACTGAAGCTTTCTTT.

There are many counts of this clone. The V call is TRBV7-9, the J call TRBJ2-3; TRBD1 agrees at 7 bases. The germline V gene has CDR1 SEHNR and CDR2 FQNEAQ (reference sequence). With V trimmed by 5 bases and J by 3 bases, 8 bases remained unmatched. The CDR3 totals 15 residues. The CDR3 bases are TGTGCCAGCAGCCTAAAGACAGGGAGTACAGATACGCAGTATTTT. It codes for CASSLKTGSTDTQYF. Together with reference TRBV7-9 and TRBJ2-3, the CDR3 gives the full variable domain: DTGVSQNPRHKITKRGQNVTFRCDPISEHNRLYWYRQTLGQGPEFLTYFQNEAQLEKSRLLSDRFSAERPKGSFSTLEIQRTEQGDSAMYLCASSLKTGSTDTQYFGPGTRLTVL.

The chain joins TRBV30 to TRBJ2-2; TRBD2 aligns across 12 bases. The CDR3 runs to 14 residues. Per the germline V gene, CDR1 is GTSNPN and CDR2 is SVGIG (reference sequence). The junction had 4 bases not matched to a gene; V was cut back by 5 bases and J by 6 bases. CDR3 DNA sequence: TGTGCCTGGGCCGGACTAGCGGGGTCCGGGGAGCTGTTTTTT. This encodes CAWAGLAGSGELFF.

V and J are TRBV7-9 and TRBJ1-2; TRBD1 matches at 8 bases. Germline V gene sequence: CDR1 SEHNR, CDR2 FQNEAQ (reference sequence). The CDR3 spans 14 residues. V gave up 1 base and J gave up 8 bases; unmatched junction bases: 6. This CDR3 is CASSLVQGARGYTF. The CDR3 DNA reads TGTGCCAGCAGCTTAGTTCAGGGGGCCAGGGGCTACACCTTC. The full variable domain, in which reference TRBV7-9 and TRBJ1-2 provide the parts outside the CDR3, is DTGVSQNPRHKITKRGQNVTFRCDPISEHNRLYWYRQTLGQGPEFLTYFQNEAQLEKSRLLSDRFSAERPKGSFSTLEIQRTEQGDSAMYLCASSLVQGARGYTFGSGTRLTVV.

CDR3 in DNA: TGTGCCAGCAGCTTAACCGTGACAGGGGCCAATGAGCAGTTCTTC. This codes for CASSLTVTGANEQFF. The V call is TRBV7-3, the J call TRBJ2-1; 8 nucleotides align to TRBD1. Germline V CDR1 and CDR2: SGHTA, FQGTGA. The ends lost 0 bases at V and 6 bases at J; junction bases unmatched: 4. This CDR3 is 15 amino acids long.